The clone carrying this T cell receptor beta chain was seen more than once but under ten times. These data originate in a study of beta chain features in type 1 diabetes. The isolated RNA, all of it, was reverse transcribed, so expressed TCRB transcripts were what got sequenced. The method was immunoSEQ multiplex PCR; TCRdb's version includes in-frame clones alone and lacks a portion of them. The sample includes around 400,000 clones, over 9.5% seen only once; the top ten take roughly 0.017%. The CDR3 totals 17 residues. Germline V gene lookup returns CDR1 MGHRA and CDR2 YSYEKL. The ends were cut back, 1 base at V and 2 bases at J, with 16 bases in the middle.

The origin of this receptor is a man aged 18-30 years in good health. Sample: naive CD4+ T cells from blood. The chain carries TRBV4-1 and TRBJ2-3; a possible D gene is TRBD2 (5 bases). The CDR3 coding sequence is TGCGCCAGCAGCCAAGGAAGGCTCGGGGTGAACACAGATACGCAGTATTTT. Translating it yields CASSQGRLGVNTDTQYF.